This T cell receptor beta chain comes out of a study of T cells in Graves' hyperthyroidism and ophthalmopathy (dated by TCRdb to about 2019). For context, the study as a whole: Peripheral blood samples were taken at the time of initial diagnosis, prior to any treatment. To identify distinguishing TCR V-J signatures, a discovery cohort of 100 or so patients was used, comprising 40 to 45 with Graves' ophthalmopathy and around 57 with stable Graves' hyperthyroidism. Whether ophthalmopathy could be predicted prospectively was tested in an independent validation cohort made up of 18 hyperthyroidism patients plus 17 patients who later progressed to ophthalmopathy. The 75 to 100 discovery patients were randomly divided into training and test sets at a 7:3 ratio. The study also compared thyroid tissue and blood T-cell repertoires from several Graves' hyperthyroidism patients. After sampling, hyperthyroidism patients received methimazole starting at 30 mg daily, and ophthalmopathy patients received high-dose intravenous methylprednisolone. According to the paper, TCR Vbeta CDR3 sequencing was carried out on 135 peripheral blood samples, which came from more than 40 ophthalmopathy, 75 to 80 hyperthyroidism and approximately 17 progressor patients. Broader findings and caveats from the paper: Sample size was not statistically predetermined, and investigators were not blinded to group allocation. Most expanded thyroid clonotypes (frequency above 0.001) were also found in blood, which suggests that blood repertoires may mirror thyroid immune responses. In validation, progression to ophthalmopathy was predicted by the model with around 71% sensitivity and roughly 76% specificity, a median of 6.5 months before onset. A model built on a 13 V-J signature distinguished ophthalmopathy from stable hyperthyroidism, reaching 87.88% sensitivity and under 84% specificity in cross-validation and 80%/75% in testing.

Amplification of TCR beta CDR3 regions was carried out from RNA transcripts. The first round of RT-PCR for the TCR CDR3 was performed with the HTBI primer set and the Qiagen OneStep RT-PCR kit. A second multiplex PCR round built the libraries, followed by size selection and purification. The libraries were sequenced on an Illumina HiSeq2000 using paired-end 100 bp reads. The study's own analysis went as follows. SOAPnuke was used to process the raw data, removing reads that contained adapters or uncalled bases, had a mean Phred below 15, or lacked an exact match to the constant primer or identifier. High-quality paired reads were merged with COPE v1.2.5, and unique nucleotide sequences were defined as clonotypes. MiTCR v1.1 was used to align the clonotypes against IMGT TRBV, TRBD and TRBJ reference segments. Only V-J combinations with frequency above 0.0001, covering 99.2% of repertoires, were analysed. A TCS score was defined as the ratio of F50 (clonal expansion) to E x V (chaos), with BLOSUM62-based TCRdist applied between CDR3 peptides within each V-J. Welch's t-statistics and random forest reduced around 510 V-J features to roughly 13, which were used in a naive Bayes classifier (R e1071). TCRdb's own reprocessing of the public reads used fastp at Q25 and MiXCR and kept productive beta chains. Rows are unified per CDR3 protein, each entry keeping the most common DNA and genes. Clone size and V and J calls follow TCRdb, not the original study. The sample has fewer than 800,000 distinct CDR3 sequences on record, roughly 17% of them singletons. Of the sample, under 9.5% falls within the top ten clones.

In this sample, this clonotype turned up many times. Its antigen is currently not known. No much larger clone is present one base from it, and per-base qualities are unavailable. Looking up the germline V gene (reference sequence) yields CDR1 MNHEY and CDR2 SMNVEV. The CDR3 covers 14 residues, taking in both the cysteine and the phenylalanine. The DNA shown is the 42-base CDR3, in frame from base 1. V is clipped by 5 bases and J by 3 bases, and the sequence between their germline boundaries is 14 bases long. Stable Graves' hyperthyroidism was defined as no progression to ophthalmopathy during 18 months of follow-up. Hyperthyroidism patients were newly diagnosed, had a disease duration of under 2 months, and were aged 18 to 65 years. Exclusion was applied to patients with uncontrolled infections, other autoimmune diseases, pregnancy or lactation. Clinical symptoms, serum thyroxine and TRAb, thyroid ultrasound, and orbital computed tomography formed the basis for the diagnoses. PBMCs were isolated from around 10 ml of fresh peripheral blood by Ficoll-Paque density gradient centrifugation. Total RNA was extracted using Trizol reagent, and RNA quality was assessed on an Agilent 2100 Bioanalyzer.

The clonotype comes from a man aged 18 to 30 with Graves' hyperthyroidism. Sequencing input: blood. The chain links TRBV27 with TRBJ2-7, with a tentative D gene TRBD1 over 6 matching bases. The bases are TGTGCCAGCAGTCGAGGGACACCCCGCTACGAGCAGTACTTC. Its translation is CASSRGTPRYEQYF.